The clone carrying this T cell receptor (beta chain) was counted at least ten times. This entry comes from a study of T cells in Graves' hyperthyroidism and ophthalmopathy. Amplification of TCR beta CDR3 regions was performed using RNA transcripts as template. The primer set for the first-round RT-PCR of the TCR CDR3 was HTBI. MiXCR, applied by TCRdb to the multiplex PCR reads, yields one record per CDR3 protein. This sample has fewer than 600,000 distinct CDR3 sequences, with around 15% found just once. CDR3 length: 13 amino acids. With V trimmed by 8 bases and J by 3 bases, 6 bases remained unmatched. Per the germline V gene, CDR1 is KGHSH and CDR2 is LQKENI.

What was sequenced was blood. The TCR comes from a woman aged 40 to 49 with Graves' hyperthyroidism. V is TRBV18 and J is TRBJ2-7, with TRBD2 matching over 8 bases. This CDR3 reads CASSPGTSYEQYF. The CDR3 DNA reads TGTGCCAGCAGTCCCGGGACTAGCTACGAGCAGTACTTC.